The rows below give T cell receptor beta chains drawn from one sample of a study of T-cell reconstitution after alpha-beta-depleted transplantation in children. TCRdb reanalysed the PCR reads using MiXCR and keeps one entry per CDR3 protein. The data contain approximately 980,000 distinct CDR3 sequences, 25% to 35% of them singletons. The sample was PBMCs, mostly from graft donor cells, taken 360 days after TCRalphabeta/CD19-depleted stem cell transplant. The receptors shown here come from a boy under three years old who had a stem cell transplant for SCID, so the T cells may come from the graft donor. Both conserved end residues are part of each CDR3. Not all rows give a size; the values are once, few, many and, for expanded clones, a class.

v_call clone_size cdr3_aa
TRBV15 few CATNRRQDGMNTEAFF
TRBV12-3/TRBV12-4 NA CASNPSTDTQYF
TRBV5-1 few CASALAPTGELFF
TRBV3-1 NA CASSQDNRGSYEQYF
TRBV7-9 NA CASSYRTSEETQYF
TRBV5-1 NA CASSPGLAGKDTQYF
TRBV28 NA CASSSRDYISNEQFF
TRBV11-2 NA CASKEGGQETQYF
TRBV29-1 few CSVVSEGDYGYTF
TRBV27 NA CASRAGAVETQYF
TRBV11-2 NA CASSFPGGGAGNEQFF
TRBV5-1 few CASSLGSQGGYEQYF